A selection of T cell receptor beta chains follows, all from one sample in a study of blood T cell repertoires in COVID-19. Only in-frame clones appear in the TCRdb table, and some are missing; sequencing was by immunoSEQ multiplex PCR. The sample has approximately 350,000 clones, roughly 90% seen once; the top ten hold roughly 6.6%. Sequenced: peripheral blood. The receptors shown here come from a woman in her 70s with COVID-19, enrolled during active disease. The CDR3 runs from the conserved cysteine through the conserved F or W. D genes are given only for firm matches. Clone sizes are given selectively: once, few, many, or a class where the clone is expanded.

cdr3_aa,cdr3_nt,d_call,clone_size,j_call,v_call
CATQGAGEQFF,TGTGCCACGCAGGGGGCTGGGGAGCAGTTCTTC,TRBD1,-,TRBJ2-1,TRBV10-3
CAISPGEYGYTF,TGTGCCATCAGCCCGGGGGAGTATGGCTACACCTTC,-,-,TRBJ1-2,TRBV10-3
CASSKGTGGDTQYF,TGTGCCAGCAGTAAGGGGACAGGGGGAGATACGCAGTATTTT,TRBD1,-,TRBJ2-3,TRBV6-4
CASSLTSGGAATGELFF,TGCGCCAGCAGCTTGACTAGCGGGGGGGCGGCCACCGGGGAGCTGTTTTTT,TRBD2,-,TRBJ2-2,TRBV5-1
CAFSSTGVDQPQHF,TGTGCCTTCTCTTCGACAGGGGTGGATCAGCCCCAGCATTTT,TRBD1,-,TRBJ1-5,TRBV30
CASSTPGQGAEKLFF,TGTGCCAGCAGTACCCCGGGACAGGGGGCTGAAAAACTGTTTTTT,TRBD1,-,TRBJ1-4,TRBV28
CASSQPPGEPGADTQYF,TGTGCCAGCAGTCAACCGCCGGGGGAGCCGGGGGCAGATACGCAGTATTTT,-,-,TRBJ2-3,TRBV6-6
CASSLEKERTGVGYTF,TGTGCCAGCAGCTTAGAGAAAGAGAGGACAGGGGTTGGCTACACCTTC,TRBD1,-,TRBJ1-2,TRBV7-8
CASSWGQEGGYTF,TGTGCCAGCAGCTGGGGACAGGAGGGCGGCTACACCTTC,TRBD1,-,TRBJ1-2,TRBV11-1
CASSPRTGGSSYNEQFF,TGTGCCAGCAGCCCCCGAACCGGGGGGAGCTCCTACAATGAGCAGTTCTTC,TRBD2,once,TRBJ2-1,TRBV25-1
CASRAAAGGPDTQYF,TGTGCCAGCAGGGCCGCAGCGGGGGGTCCAGATACGCAGTATTTT,TRBD2,-,TRBJ2-3,TRBV2
CASNEGVADTQYF,TGTGCCAGCAACGAGGGGGTGGCAGATACGCAGTATTTT,-,-,TRBJ2-3,TRBV5-4
CASSLEGDSNQPQHF,TGCGCCAGCAGCCTCGAGGGAGATAGCAATCAGCCCCAGCATTTT,-,-,TRBJ1-5,TRBV5-1
CASSLAGTGFGYGYTF,TGCGCCAGCAGCTTGGCCGGGACAGGTTTCGGCTATGGCTACACCTTC,TRBD1,-,TRBJ1-2,TRBV5-1
CASSQALVGRGYTF,TGTGCCAGCAGTCAAGCGCTGGTAGGGAGGGGCTACACCTTC,-,few,TRBJ1-2,TRBV6-2/TRBV6-3
CASSLDGEQPQHF,TGTGCCAGCAGTCTCGACGGAGAGCAGCCCCAGCATTTT,-,-,TRBJ1-5,TRBV6-5
CASSLSGSGETQYF,TGTGCCAGCAGCTTGTCCGGGTCGGGAGAGACCCAGTACTTC,-,-,TRBJ2-5,TRBV5-6
CASSLSYEQYF,TGTGCCAGCTCCCTTTCCTACGAGCAGTACTTC,-,-,TRBJ2-7,TRBV18
CASSPLGGRWNTGELFF,TGTGCCAGCTCACCCCTGGGGGGGCGATGGAACACCGGGGAGCTGTTTTTT,-,-,TRBJ2-2,TRBV19
CASSQRGQGNSPLHF,TGTGCCAGCAGCCAACGTGGACAGGGTAATTCACCCCTCCACTTT,TRBD1,-,TRBJ1-6,TRBV3-1/TRBV3-2
CASSRSGQGIYEQYF,TGTGCCAGCAGCCGCTCGGGACAGGGCATCTACGAGCAGTACTTC,TRBD1,-,TRBJ2-7,TRBV27
CASSPRERGDGYTF,TGTGCCAGCTCACCACGAGAGCGGGGGGATGGCTACACCTTC,-,-,TRBJ1-2,TRBV18
CASSAEGGYDEQFF,TGTGCCAGCAGCGCGGAGGGAGGGTACGATGAGCAGTTCTTC,TRBD2,once,TRBJ2-1,TRBV9
CASSEGRGYSPLHF,TGTGCCAGCAGTGAAGGGCGGGGTTATTCACCCCTCCACTTT,-,-,TRBJ1-6,TRBV6-1
CSASSHRDGNTIYF,TGCAGTGCTAGTTCACACAGGGATGGAAACACCATATATTTT,-,-,TRBJ1-3,TRBV20-1
CASSLPSGTGVYGYTF,TGTGCCAGCAGCTTACCCTCCGGGACAGGGGTCTATGGCTACACCTTC,TRBD1,-,TRBJ1-2,TRBV7-2
CASSRGQGLYNSPLHF,TGTGCCAGCAGCCGGGGACAGGGGCTCTATAATTCACCCCTCCACTTT,TRBD1,-,TRBJ1-6,TRBV27
CASSQVGGGYTF,TGTGCCAGCAGCCAAGTAGGAGGTGGCTACACCTTC,-,-,TRBJ1-2,TRBV3-1/TRBV3-2
CASTRTDTQYF,TGTGCCAGCACTAGGACAGATACGCAGTATTTT,-,-,TRBJ2-3,TRBV2
CASSPTGYGYTF,TGTGCCAGCAGTCCTACAGGGTATGGCTACACCTTC,-,-,TRBJ1-2,TRBV6-5
CASSQPRPCEQYF,TGCGCCAGCAGCCAACCGCGTCCTTGCGAGCAGTACTTC,-,-,TRBJ2-7,TRBV4-3
CASSYRQDYNSPLHF,TGTGCCAGCAGCTACCGACAGGATTATAATTCACCCCTCCACTTT,-,-,TRBJ1-6,TRBV5-6
CASSLVGGRGNEQFF,TGCGCCAGCAGCTTGGTGGGGGGCAGGGGGAATGAGCAGTTCTTC,-,-,TRBJ2-1,TRBV5-1
CATSRQEAEKLFF,TGTGCCACCAGCCGCCAAGAAGCTGAAAAACTGTTTTTT,-,-,TRBJ1-4,TRBV15
CATSRDFIKEQFF,TGTGCCACCAGCAGGGACTTTATAAAGGAGCAGTTCTTC,-,-,TRBJ2-1,TRBV15
CASSPYGGGTDTQYF,TGTGCCAGCTCACCTTACGGGGGGGGCACAGATACGCAGTATTTT,TRBD2,-,TRBJ2-3,TRBV18
CATSDGQGGGYTF,TGTGCCACCAGTGATGGACAGGGAGGAGGGTACACCTTC,TRBD1,-,TRBJ1-2,TRBV24-1
CASTTGLLGGYTF,TGTGCCAGCACCACAGGGCTCCTTGGGGGCTACACCTTC,-,-,TRBJ1-2,TRBV12-3/TRBV12-4
CASIGTSGGTDTQYF,TGTGCCAGCATAGGGACTAGCGGAGGCACAGATACGCAGTATTTT,TRBD2,-,TRBJ2-3,TRBV2
CAFRQGNYGYTF,TGTGCCTTCCGTCAGGGGAACTATGGCTACACCTTC,-,-,TRBJ1-2,TRBV21-1
CASSLFGGASVPYEQYF,TGTGCCAGCAGCTTGTTTGGGGGGGCTAGCGTGCCCTACGAGCAGTACTTC,-,-,TRBJ2-7,TRBV7-2